The rows below give T cell receptor beta chains drawn from one sample of a study of T cells after yellow fever vaccination. One entry per CDR3 protein results from TCRdb running MiXCR on the 5' RACE reads. The sample includes 100,000 to 150,000 distinct CDR3 sequences, roughly 15% of them seen just once. The source was CD8+ T cells sorted from PBMCs, collected 5 days after the yellow fever booster vaccination. Receptors were obtained from a man between 18 and 35 years old who received the YFV17D yellow fever vaccine. Both conserved end residues are part of each CDR3. The D gene is left open where the match is weak. The size of a clone is reported for some rows only, either as once, few or many, or as a class for expanded clones.

>TRBV19|.|many|TRBJ2-5
CASSIGQETQYF
TGTGCCAGTAGTATAGGTCAAGAGACCCAGTACTTC
>TRBV7-2|.|few|TRBJ2-3
CASSRPGGFGDTQYF
TGTGCCAGCAGCCGACCCGGGGGATTCGGGGATACGCAGTATTTT
>TRBV7-9|.|.|TRBJ2-1
CASSSPTRSSYNEQFF
TGTGCCAGCAGCTCTCCAACTAGGTCCTCCTACAATGAGCAGTTCTTC
>TRBV19|.|.|TRBJ2-3
CASSALTGDTQYF
TGTGCCAGTAGTGCGCTAACAGGGGATACGCAGTATTTT
>TRBV7-9|TRBD1|few|TRBJ1-4
CASSSQGAPEKLFF
TGTGCCAGCAGCTCGCAGGGGGCCCCTGAAAAACTGTTTTTT
>TRBV11-2|TRBD1|.|TRBJ2-7
CASSTYRDRTYEQYF
TGTGCCAGCAGCACGTATCGGGACAGAACCTACGAGCAGTACTTC
>TRBV4-1|TRBD1|.|TRBJ1-1
CASSPPGQGVAGTEAFF
TGCGCCAGCAGCCCCCCGGGACAGGGGGTAGCCGGCACTGAAGCTTTCTTT
>TRBV7-2|.|many|TRBJ1-1
CASSLWLGTEAFF
TGTGCCAGCAGCTTATGGTTGGGGACTGAAGCTTTCTTT
>TRBV14|.|.|TRBJ1-2
CASSQASTGIYGYTF
TGTGCCAGCAGCCAAGCTTCAACTGGGATCTATGGCTACACCTTC
>TRBV7-9|TRBD1|few|TRBJ2-1
CASSLTSGQGDEQFF
TGTGCCAGCAGCCTAACCTCGGGACAGGGCGATGAGCAGTTCTTC
>TRBV6-1|.|.|TRBJ1-5
CASSEGGTLQPQHF
TGTGCCAGCAGTGAAGGGGGGACCCTTCAGCCCCAGCATTTT
>TRBV15|.|.|TRBJ2-1
CATSERDRSSYNEQFF
TGTGCCACCAGCGAACGGGACCGCTCCTCCTACAATGAGCAGTTCTTC
>TRBV13|.|.|TRBJ2-2
CASSSLTGYTGELFF
TGTGCCAGCAGCTCCCTGACAGGTTACACCGGGGAGCTGTTTTTT
>TRBV4-3|TRBD1|few|TRBJ2-2
CASSQDEGAVAGELFF
TGCGCCAGCAGCCAAGATGAGGGGGCTGTCGCCGGGGAGCTGTTTTTT
>TRBV7-2|.|few|TRBJ2-3
CASSLGWAAGVTQYF
TGTGCCAGCAGCTTAGGGTGGGCGGCAGGCGTTACGCAGTATTTT
>TRBV11-2|TRBD1|.|TRBJ2-7
CASSLGDRGYEQYF
TGTGCCAGCAGCTTGGGGGACAGGGGTTACGAGCAGTACTTC
>TRBV7-9|.|.|TRBJ2-3
CASSLALDHTDTQYF
TGTGCCAGCAGCTTAGCCCTGGACCACACAGATACGCAGTATTTT
>TRBV4-1|TRBD1|.|TRBJ2-7
CASSQVTGVSYEQYF
TGCGCCAGCAGCCAAGTAACAGGGGTTTCCTACGAGCAGTACTTC
>TRBV24-1|.|.|TRBJ2-2
CATSAGGRSGELFF
TGTGCCACCAGTGCTGGGGGGCGCAGCGGGGAGCTGTTTTTT
>TRBV12-3/TRBV12-4|.|.|TRBJ2-5
CASSLKDGAETQYF
TGTGCCAGCAGTTTAAAGGACGGGGCAGAGACCCAGTACTTC
>TRBV6-2/TRBV6-3|.|few|TRBJ2-7
CASSYDGYREQYF
TGTGCCAGCAGTTACGACGGGTACCGCGAGCAGTACTTC
>TRBV7-2|TRBD2|few|TRBJ2-3
CASSLVGGSGGADTQYF
TGTGCCAGCAGCTTAGTAGGCGGAAGCGGGGGAGCTGATACGCAGTATTTT
>TRBV6-5|TRBD1|few|TRBJ1-5
CASSSGQGGQPQHF
TGTGCCAGCAGTTCGGGACAGGGAGGTCAGCCCCAGCATTTT
>TRBV10-3|TRBD2|many|TRBJ2-5
CAIRWEGKETQYF
TGTGCCATCAGATGGGAGGGAAAAGAGACCCAGTACTTC
>TRBV6-5|.|.|TRBJ2-2
CAHGQINTGELFF
TGTGCCCACGGGCAGATTAACACCGGGGAGCTGTTTTTT
>TRBV27|.|.|TRBJ1-1
CASSSYTEAFF
TGTGCCAGCAGTTCGTACACTGAAGCTTTCTTT
>TRBV7-6|.|.|TRBJ1-2
CASSLGPGTGYGYTF
TGTGCCAGCAGCTTAGGTCCGGGGACCGGCTATGGCTACACCTTC
>TRBV7-9|.|.|TRBJ2-4
CASSLTGKNIQYF
TGTGCCAGCAGCTTAACAGGAAAAAACATTCAGTACTTC
>TRBV6-2/TRBV6-3|TRBD1|.|TRBJ1-1
CASRTGTDYTEAFF
TGTGCCAGCAGGACCGGGACAGACTACACTGAAGCTTTCTTT
>TRBV5-1|TRBD2|.|TRBJ2-3
CASSEGTSYLASTDTQYF
TGCGCCAGCAGCGAAGGGACTAGCTATCTCGCTAGCACAGATACGCAGTATTTT
>TRBV7-9|.|.|TRBJ1-3
CASSLTRTTGNTIYF
TGTGCCAGCAGCTTAACAAGGACAACTGGAAACACCATATATTTT
>TRBV7-2|.|.|TRBJ2-3
CASSLDWGPGTDTQYF
TGTGCCAGCAGCTTAGATTGGGGTCCGGGCACAGATACGCAGTATTTT